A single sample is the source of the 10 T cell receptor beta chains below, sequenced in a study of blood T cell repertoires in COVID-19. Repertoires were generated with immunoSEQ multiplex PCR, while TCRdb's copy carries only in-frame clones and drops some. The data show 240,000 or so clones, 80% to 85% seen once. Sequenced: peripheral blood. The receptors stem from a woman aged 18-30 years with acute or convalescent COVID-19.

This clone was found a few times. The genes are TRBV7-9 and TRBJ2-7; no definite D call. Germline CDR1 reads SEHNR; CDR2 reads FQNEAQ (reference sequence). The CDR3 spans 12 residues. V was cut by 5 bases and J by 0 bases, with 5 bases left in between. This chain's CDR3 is CASSPYSYEQYF. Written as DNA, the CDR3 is TGTGCCAGCAGCCCCTACTCCTACGAGCAGTACTTC.

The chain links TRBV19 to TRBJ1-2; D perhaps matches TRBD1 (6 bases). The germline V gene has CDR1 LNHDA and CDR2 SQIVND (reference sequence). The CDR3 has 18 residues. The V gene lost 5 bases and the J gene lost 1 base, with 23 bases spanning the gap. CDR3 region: CASSLGMTGGRGNYGYTF. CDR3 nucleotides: TGTGCCAGTAGTCTCGGCATGACAGGTGGTCGGGGTAACTATGGCTACACCTTC.

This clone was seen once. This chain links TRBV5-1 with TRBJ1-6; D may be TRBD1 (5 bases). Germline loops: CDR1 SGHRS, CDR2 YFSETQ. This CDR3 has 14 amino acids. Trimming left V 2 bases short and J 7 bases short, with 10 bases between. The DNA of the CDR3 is TGCGCCAGCAGCTTTGGCGCAGGGAATTCACCCCTCCACTTT. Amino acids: CASSFGAGNSPLHF. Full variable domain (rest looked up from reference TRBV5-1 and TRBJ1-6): KAGVTQTPRYLIKTRGQQVTLSCSPISGHRSVSWYQQTPGQGLQFLFEYFSETQRNKGNFPGRFSGRQFSNSRSEMNVSTLELGDSALYLCASSFGAGNSPLHFGNGTRLTVT.

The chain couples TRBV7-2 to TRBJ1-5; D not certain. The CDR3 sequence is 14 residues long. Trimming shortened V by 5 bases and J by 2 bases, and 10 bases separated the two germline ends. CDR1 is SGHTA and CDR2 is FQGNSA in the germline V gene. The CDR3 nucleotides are TGTGCCAGCAGCCCCGTAGCAGGCAATCAGCCCCAGCATTTT. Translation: CASSPVAGNQPQHF.

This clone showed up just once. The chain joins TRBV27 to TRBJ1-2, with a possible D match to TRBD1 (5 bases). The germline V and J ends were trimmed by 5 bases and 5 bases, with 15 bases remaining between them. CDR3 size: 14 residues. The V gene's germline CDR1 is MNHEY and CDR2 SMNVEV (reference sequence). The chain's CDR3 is CASSRTSRVYGYTF. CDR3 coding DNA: TGTGCCAGCAGTCGAACGTCCAGGGTTTATGGCTACACCTTC.

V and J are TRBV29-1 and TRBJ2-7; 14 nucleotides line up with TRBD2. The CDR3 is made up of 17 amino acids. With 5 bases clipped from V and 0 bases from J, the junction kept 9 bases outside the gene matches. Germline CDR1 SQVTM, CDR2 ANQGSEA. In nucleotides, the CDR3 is TGCAGCGTTTTAGGGACTAGCGGGAGTCCAAGCTCCTACGAGCAGTACTTC. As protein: CSVLGTSGSPSSYEQYF.

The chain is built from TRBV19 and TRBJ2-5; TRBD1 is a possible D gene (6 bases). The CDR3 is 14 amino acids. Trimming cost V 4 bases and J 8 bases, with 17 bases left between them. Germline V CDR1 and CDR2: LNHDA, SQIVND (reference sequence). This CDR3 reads CASSKGDPRVTQYF. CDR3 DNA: TGTGCCAGTAGTAAGGGGGACCCGAGAGTTACCCAGTACTTC.

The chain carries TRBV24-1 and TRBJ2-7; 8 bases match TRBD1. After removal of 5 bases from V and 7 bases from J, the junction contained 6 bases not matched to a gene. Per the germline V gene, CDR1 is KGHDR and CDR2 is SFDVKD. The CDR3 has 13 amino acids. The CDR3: CATSGTGRAEQYF. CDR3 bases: TGTGCCACCAGTGGGACAGGGCGAGCAGAGCAGTACTTC.

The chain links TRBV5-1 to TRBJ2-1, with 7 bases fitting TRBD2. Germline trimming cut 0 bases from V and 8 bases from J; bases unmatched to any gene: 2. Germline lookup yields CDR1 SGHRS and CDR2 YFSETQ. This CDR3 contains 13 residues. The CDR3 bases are TGCGCCAGCAGCTTGGCGACTAGCCATGAGCAGTTCTTC. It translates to CASSLATSHEQFF.

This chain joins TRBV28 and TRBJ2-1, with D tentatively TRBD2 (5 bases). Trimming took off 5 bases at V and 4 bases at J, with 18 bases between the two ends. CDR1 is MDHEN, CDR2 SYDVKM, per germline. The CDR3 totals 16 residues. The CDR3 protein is CASSTPADLPYNEQFF. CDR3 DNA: TGTGCCAGCAGTACTCCAGCGGATCTGCCTTACAATGAGCAGTTCTTC.